This record looks at one T cell receptor (beta chain) sequence and its context. The target antigen is unknown. V trimming: 1 base; J trimming: 4 bases; junction bases outside the gene matches: 3. This CDR3 is 14 amino acids long. Germline values: CDR1 SGHAT, CDR2 FQDESV (reference sequence). The PCR used 60 Vbeta and 13 Jbeta primers. This table comes from immunoSEQ multiplex PCR, and its TCRdb copy is limited to in-frame clones, with some not included. The profile covers 150,000 to 200,000 clones, with more than 75% appearing a single time and approximately 0.23% taken by the ten largest. This entry is derived from a study of cytomegalovirus exposure and HLA in healthy donors. Study-wide results and limits: The classifier reportedly diagnosed cytomegalovirus status with high sensitivity and specificity. Reportedly, a later analysis found an Asian-associated ancestry cluster had fewer N-insertions than the approximately 670-donor mean. The study flagged approximately 180 TCR beta chains as cytomegalovirus-associated. As a later analysis showed, a missense DCLRE1C variant was linked to trimming of TCR beta V- and J-genes.

This clonotype was sampled from a girl under two years old in good health and CMV-seronegative. V usage is TRBV11-1 and J usage is TRBJ2-5; TRBD1 matches 7 bases. Sequencing input: PBMCs. The CDR3: CASSLGTGRETQYF. The DNA of the CDR3 is TGTGCCAGCAGCTTAGGGACAGGCCGAGAGACCCAGTACTTC.